This T cell receptor beta chain was retrieved from a study of cytomegalovirus exposure and HLA in healthy donors. Study information: A prior study identified 110 million or so unique TCR beta sequences from 200 million or so T cells. From donors who were HLA-typed, an early data release held about 89 million unique TCRs. Study conclusions and caveats: A later look showed TCR association rates differing by HLA locus, highest for DRB1 and lowest for HLA-C.

The CDR3 totals 16 residues. Trimming took 3 bases from V and 4 from J, leaving 16 bases between them. The germline CDR1 and CDR2 sequences are LNHNV and YYDKDF (reference sequence). This PCR relied on a set of 60 Vbeta primers and 13 Jbeta primers. Repertoires were generated with immunoSEQ multiplex PCR, while TCRdb's copy carries only in-frame clones and drops some. This table holds about 130,000 clones, over 70% found once. This clone occurred a few times. Its target is unknown. V gene TRBV15 combines with J gene TRBJ2-1; D is possibly TRBD2 (7 bases). This TCR was recovered from a woman aged 35 to 49 in good health and CMV-seronegative. Sequenced: PBMCs. CDR3 loop: CATSSAGASGYNEQFF. The CDR3 DNA reads TGTGCCACCAGCAGCGCGGGGGCTAGCGGATACAATGAGCAGTTCTTC.